These 20 T cell receptor beta chains were sequenced from one sample in a study of metastatic and nonmetastatic thyroid tumors. Treatment of any kind had been given to no patient before thyroid surgery. TCRdb re-called the PCR reads via MiXCR. The top ten hold around an eighth of the sample, which has nearly 15,000 clones, roughly a fifth seen once. The sample taken for sequencing was blood. The receptors originated from a female donor with papillary thyroid cancer or a benign thyroid nodule (not recorded which). Some clones in this sample may be carry-over from other donors' samples.

This clone was picked up many times. CDR3 sequence: CSGASGIFPGETQYF. The DNA of the CDR3 is TGCAGCGGCGCTAGCGGGATCTTTCCCGGGGAGACCCAGTACTTC. J is TRBJ2-5 and V is TRBV29-1; 9 nucleotides match TRBD2. This CDR3 is 15 amino acids long. Germline CDR1 reads SQVTM; CDR2 reads ANQGSEA. V lost 7 bases and J lost 5; bases outside the gene matches: 14.

This clone was seen ten or more times. The chain carries TRBV5-6 and TRBJ2-5, with D unclear. The CDR3 runs to 11 residues. Germline CDR1 is SGHDT and CDR2 is YYEEEE. Trimming removed 4 bases from V and 7 bases from J, with 8 bases in between. CDR3 loop: CASSEGRTQYF. In DNA form, the CDR3 reads TGTGCCAGCAGCGAAGGACGGACCCAGTACTTC.

By frequency in the sample, this clone is medium-sized (0.01 to 0.1%). The chain joins TRBV7-2 to TRBJ2-7; D might be TRBD1 (5 bases). Trimming removed 4 bases at V and 5 bases at J, with 24 bases between. Germline V gives CDR1 SGHTA, CDR2 FQGNSA. The CDR3 has 17 amino acids. CDR3 coding DNA: TGTGCCAGCAGCTCCCCTATGACTTGGGGCTCCGACGACGAGCAGTACTTC. This codes for CASSSPMTWGSDDEQYF. Based on the CDR3 plus reference TRBV7-2 and TRBJ2-7, the full variable domain is GAGVSQSPSNKVTEKGKDVELRCDPISGHTALYWYRQSLGQGLEFLIYFQGNSAPDKSGLPSDRFSAERTGGSVSTLTIQRTQQEDSAVYLCASSSPMTWGSDDEQYFGPGTRLTVT.

This clone was seen many times. The chain employs TRBV7-3 and TRBJ2-5; 11 nucleotides agree with TRBD2. CDR1 SGHTA and CDR2 FQGTGA come from the germline V gene. The CDR3 is made up of 15 amino acids. After removal of 5 bases from V and 4 bases from J, the junction contained 6 bases not matched to a gene. CDR3 DNA: TGTGCCAGCAGCCGAACTAGCGGGAGTGTAGAGACCCAGTACTTC. It translates to CASSRTSGSVETQYF.

For this clone: A junction boundary mismatches the germline segment, possibly from a read error. The chain carries TRBV20-1 and TRBJ2-1; D gene uncertain. The CDR3 covers 11 residues. Germline loops: CDR1 DFQATT, CDR2 SNEGSKA (reference sequence). The CDR3 loop is CSARDQDEQLF. DNA for the CDR3: TGCAGTGCTAGAGACCAGGATGAGCAGCTCTTC.

This clone has at least ten counts. The V call is TRBV7-7, the J call TRBJ2-7; D gene ambiguous. Germline-derived CDR1 and CDR2 are SSHAT and FNYEAQ (reference sequence). This CDR3 has 14 residues. Here the CDR3 DNA reads TGTGCTAGCCGGGCCAGCGAAAACTCCTACGAGCAGTACTTC. This translates into CASRASENSYEQYF.

This clone was seen repeatedly, ten times or more. The chain is built from TRBV12-5 and TRBJ1-3, with D perhaps TRBD1 (5 bases). This CDR3 spans 16 amino acids. Germline-derived CDR1 and CDR2 are LGHNT and FRNRAP. With 0 bases removed from V and 0 bases from J, the gap between germline ends came to 9 bases. CDR3 amino acids: CASGLVLQGSGNTIYF. The DNA of the CDR3 is TGTGCTAGTGGTTTGGTACTTCAGGGCTCTGGAAACACCATATATTTT.

This clone was counted ten times or more. The chain recombines TRBV12-3 or TRBV12-4 with TRBJ1-1, with 9 bases matching TRBD1. CDR3 length equals 17 residues. Trimming at V came to 6 bases and at J to 6 bases, leaving 17 bases not matched to a gene. The CDR3 DNA follows: TGTGCCAGCAGCTCATTACTTTCCGGGACAGGGTCCCCTGAAGCTTTCTTT. The encoded protein is CASSSLLSGTGSPEAFF.

Many counts were recorded for this clone. The chain recombines TRBV4-3 with TRBJ2-1; D could derive from TRBD1 or TRBD2 (5 bases each). The length of the CDR3 is 17 residues. The ends were cut back, 1 base at V and 0 bases at J, with 13 bases in the middle. The V gene's germline CDR1 is LGHNA and CDR2 YSLEER. CDR3 sequence (DNA): TGCGCCAGCAGCCAAGTTTTGGGGGTACTCTCCTACAATGAGCAGTTCTTC. Translating gives CASSQVLGVLSYNEQFF.

This sequence joins TRBV24-1 and TRBJ2-1, with TRBD2 identical over 10 bases. J lost 3 bases, V lost 2 bases, and 27 bases had no gene match. This CDR3 spans 24 amino acids. Germline V gives CDR1 KGHDR, CDR2 SFDVKD. CDR3 sequence (DNA): TGTGCCACCAGTGATTCCGACCAACTATTCCGGGACAGGCCCGGGACTAGCGACTACAATGAGCAGTTCTTC. Amino acids: CATSDSDQLFRDRPGTSDYNEQFF.

In this sample, this clone turned up many times. CDR3 DNA sequence: TGCAGTGCTAGCGGACAGATCCATCAGCCCCAGCATTTT. The encoded protein is CSASGQIHQPQHF. The rearrangement joins TRBV20-1 to TRBJ1-5, with a possible D match to TRBD1 (6 bases). Per the germline V gene, CDR1 is DFQATT and CDR2 is SNEGSKA (reference sequence). V was trimmed by 3 bases and J by 5 bases, leaving 11 bases between them. CDR3 size: 13 residues.

This clone is a singleton in its sample. The chain joins TRBV25-1 to TRBJ2-6; maybe TRBD1 (6 bases). Trimming left V 5 bases short and J 1 base short, with 27 bases between. Germline V CDR1 and CDR2: MGHDK, SYGVNS. The CDR3 is 21 residues long. DNA for the CDR3: TGTGCCAGCAGTTCCCAGACCGCTAGGACGTACAGGGCGTCTGGGGCCAACGTCCTGACTTTC. As protein: CASSSQTARTYRASGANVLTF.

This clone was counted at least ten times. This rearrangement joins TRBV20-1 to TRBJ2-1; TRBD2 agrees at 11 bases. The length of the CDR3 is 15 residues. J lost 3 bases, V lost 5 bases, and 6 bases had no gene match. CDR1 and CDR2 (germline): DFQATT, SNEGSKA (reference sequence). CDR3 nucleotides: TGCAGTGCTGACCCGGGACTAGCGGACTACAATGAGCAGTTCTTC. This sequence encodes CSADPGLADYNEQFF.

The chain carries TRBV11-2 and TRBJ1-4; a weak D match, TRBD1 (5 bases). The CDR3 sequence is 15 residues long. The germline gives CDR1 SGHAT, CDR2 FQNNGV. V lost 1 base and J 8 bases, leaving 14 bases between the germline ends. The CDR3 spells CASSLVWGIREKLFF. The CDR3 region has the DNA TGTGCCAGCAGCTTAGTCTGGGGGATACGCGAAAAACTGTTTTTT.

This chain links TRBV5-1 with TRBJ2-3; D is possibly TRBD2 (6 bases). V was trimmed by 3 bases and J by 10 bases, leaving 12 bases between them. The CDR3 has 12 residues. Germline loops: CDR1 SGHRS, CDR2 YFSETQ. The CDR3 sequence is CASSSLGTAQYF. Written as DNA, the CDR3 is TGCGCCAGCAGCTCACTCGGGACTGCGCAGTATTTT.

This clone rates as medium-sized. The same CDR3 also results from other DNA sequences found in this sample. The chain carries TRBV6-1 and TRBJ2-7; D may be TRBD1 (5 bases). CDR1 and CDR2 (germline): MNHNS, SASEGT. The CDR3 spans 12 residues. Deletions cut 10 bases from V and 4 bases from J, with 14 bases between. CDR3 residues: CATGRAGYEQYF. As DNA, the CDR3 is TGTGCCACCGGTCGAGCAGGGTACGAGCAGTACTTC.

This chain links TRBV7-2 with TRBJ1-2; D is possibly TRBD1 (5 bases). CDR1 is SGHTA and CDR2 is FQGNSA in the germline V gene. V lost 1 base and J lost 4, with 10 bases in between. This CDR3 is built from 14 residues. The CDR3 nucleotides are TGTGCCAGCAGCTTAGGGGACTCTTCCTATGGCTACACCTTC. It is translated as CASSLGDSSYGYTF.

This clone was seen repeatedly, ten times or more. V gene TRBV3-1 combines with J gene TRBJ2-7; the D call may be TRBD1 or TRBD2 (6 bases each). V was shortened by 6 bases and J by 0 bases, with 18 bases between the two germline ends. CDR1 and CDR2 from the germline V gene are LGHDT and YNNKEL (reference sequence). The CDR3 totals 16 residues. The CDR3 here is CASSLTGLGGSYEQYF. The CDR3 DNA sequence: TGTGCCAGCAGTCTCACAGGGCTCGGGGGCTCCTACGAGCAGTACTTC.

By its share, this clone is medium-sized (0.01 to 0.1%). CDR3 amino acids: CASSPDSHEQYF. CDR3 DNA: TGTGCCAGCAGTCCGGACAGTCACGAGCAGTACTTC. The J gene is TRBJ2-7, the V gene TRBV12-3 or TRBV12-4, with a possible D match to TRBD1 (6 bases). V lost 5 bases to trimming and J lost 5 bases, with 10 bases between them. The CDR3 contains 12 residues.

This clone was detected ten times or more. The chain combines TRBV20-1 with TRBJ1-2; a possible D gene is TRBD1 (5 bases). Trimming removed 2 bases from V and 2 bases from J, with 9 bases in between. The CDR3 extends over 13 amino acids. CDR1 is DFQATT and CDR2 is SNEGSKA in the germline V gene (reference sequence). CDR3 in amino acids: CSARSGANYGYTF. DNA of the CDR3: TGCAGTGCTAGATCCGGGGCCAACTATGGCTACACCTTC.